This T cell receptor beta chain was found in a study of cytomegalovirus exposure and HLA in healthy donors. A word on this clone: Antigen unknown.

Broader study findings: Analyses of presence and absence presupposed an approximately uniform sequencing depth across donors.

The V gene's germline CDR1 is MNHNS and CDR2 SASEGT. CDR3 length: 17 residues. V was clipped by 0 bases and J by 1 base, with 15 bases between them. The PCR contained 60 Vbeta and 13 Jbeta primers. Only in-frame clones appear in the TCRdb table, and some are missing; sequencing was by immunoSEQ multiplex PCR. The top ten clones hold more than 0.95% of a sample with over 150,000 clones, approximately 80% of them seen once. The receptor was derived from a girl aged 2 to 10 in good health and CMV-seropositive. The rearrangement joins TRBV6-1 to TRBJ1-1; D uncertain. The sample consisted of PBMCs. The CDR3 DNA reads TGTGCCAGCAGTGAAGCGCGGGCGGCACGGGCGAACACTGAAGCTTTCTTT. It yields the protein CASSEARAARANTEAFF.